The 15 T cell receptor beta chains presented below share a single source sample, sequenced in a study of lymphopenia after photon versus proton radiotherapy. Some clones are missing from TCRdb's copy, which holds only in-frame ones; the method was immunoSEQ multiplex PCR. The sample has fewer than 20,000 clones, roughly nine tenths seen once. Sequences were derived from peripheral blood, sampled from a patient treated with photon-based radiotherapy. The receptors here all came from a woman between 40 and 55 years old with cholangiocarcinoma.

The CDR3 loop is CASSLGHEAFF. CDR3 in DNA: TGTGCCAGCAGCTTAGGGCATGAAGCTTTCTTT. The V gene is TRBV7-9, the J gene TRBJ1-1; D unclear. CDR3 length: 11 residues. V lost 1 base and J 7 bases, leaving 4 bases between the germline ends. Per the germline V gene, CDR1 is SEHNR and CDR2 is FQNEAQ (reference sequence).

With regard to this clone: An end of the junction does not agree with germline; a read error may underlie this. The chain carries TRBV7-7 and TRBJ2-7, with 9 nucleotides matching TRBD1. The CDR3 contains 15 residues. Germline V gene lookup returns CDR1 SSHAT and CDR2 FNYEAQ (reference sequence). The CDR3 reads CASSLGQGISYEQYF. The CDR3 nucleotides are TGTGCTAGCAGCCTTGGACAGGGGATATCCTACGAGCAGTACTTC.

This sequence joins TRBV6-5 and TRBJ1-2, with D unresolved. V was shortened by 5 bases and J by 8 bases, with 12 bases between the two germline ends. The CDR3 spans 12 residues. Germline CDR1 and CDR2: MNHEY and SVGAGI. CDR3 bases: TGTGCCAGCAGTGACCCACCGGGGGGCTACACCTTC. Its protein is CASSDPPGGYTF.

This clone was seen a single time. In DNA form, the CDR3 reads TGTGCCAGCAGTTACTCCCGGGGCCACAATGAGCAGTTCTTC. Amino acids: CASSYSRGHNEQFF. The chain links TRBV6-5 to TRBJ2-1, with D perhaps given as TRBD1 or TRBD2 (5 bases each). Trimming stripped 0 bases from V and 5 bases from J, with 8 bases between. The length of the CDR3 is 14 residues. Germline lookup yields CDR1 MNHEY and CDR2 SVGAGI.

CDR3: CASSFDKNTEAFF. The CDR3 coding sequence is TGTGCCAGCAGCTTTGACAAGAACACTGAAGCTTTCTTT. This chain uses TRBV7-9 with TRBJ1-1; no clear D gene. V gave up 3 bases and J gave up 1 base, with 6 bases separating them. The CDR3 runs to 13 residues. Germline CDR1 is SEHNR and CDR2 is FQNEAQ (reference sequence).

In DNA form, the CDR3 reads TGTGCCAGCAGTTCTCTAGCGGCCACAGATACGCAGTATTTT. Its translation is CASSSLAATDTQYF. The chain couples TRBV27 to TRBJ2-3, with TRBD2 matching 7 bases. This CDR3 has 14 amino acids. V gave up 4 bases and J gave up 2 bases; unmatched junction bases: 3. Germline lookup yields CDR1 MNHEY and CDR2 SMNVEV (reference sequence).

The chain links TRBV5-6 to TRBJ2-6; D remains unclear. Trimming cost V 4 bases and J 1 base, with 9 bases left between them. Germline values: CDR1 SGHDT, CDR2 YYEEEE. There are 15 residues in the CDR3. CDR3 protein: CASSHLWSGANVLTF. CDR3 coding DNA: TGTGCCAGCAGCCACCTCTGGTCTGGGGCCAACGTCCTGACTTTC.

The gene calls are TRBV29-1 and TRBJ2-2; the D is unclear. Germline V CDR1 and CDR2: SQVTM, ANQGSEA. The germline V and J ends were trimmed by 4 bases and 5 bases, with 8 bases remaining between them. The CDR3 sequence is 12 residues long. CDR3 nucleotide sequence: TGCAGCGTTGGGCAGCTGACCGGGGAGCTGTTTTTT. Translating it yields CSVGQLTGELFF.

The chain uses TRBV28 and TRBJ2-1; D remains unclear. The CDR3 loop spans 15 amino acids. CDR1 is MDHEN, CDR2 SYDVKM, per germline. Deletions cut 2 bases from V and 3 bases from J, with 11 bases between. DNA for the CDR3: TGTGCCAGCAGTTTAGAAGCTAGGTACTACAATGAGCAGTTCTTC. It yields the protein CASSLEARYYNEQFF. The variable domain in full, with the rest retrieved from reference TRBV28 and TRBJ2-1, is DVKVTQSSRYLVKRTGEKVFLECVQDMDHENMFWYRQDPGLGLRLIYFSYDVKMKEKGDIPEGYSVSREKKERFSLILESASTNQTSMYLCASSLEARYYNEQFFGPGTRLTVL.

This clone was observed once. V is TRBV7-9 and J is TRBJ1-5; D call uncertain. Trimming stripped 5 bases from V and 4 bases from J, with 15 bases between. Per germline, CDR1 SEHNR and CDR2 FQNEAQ (reference sequence). The CDR3 is made up of 15 amino acids. The CDR3 loop is CASSPAVGPNQPQHF. The CDR3 nucleotides are TGTGCCAGCAGCCCAGCGGTCGGGCCGAATCAGCCCCAGCATTTT.

This chain links TRBV28 with TRBJ2-7; TRBD1 is a possible D gene (6 bases). V was shortened by 6 bases and J by 1 base, with 13 bases between the two germline ends. Per the germline V gene, CDR1 is MDHEN and CDR2 is SYDVKM. The CDR3 totals 14 residues. CDR3 coding DNA: TGTGCCAGCAGCCGACCGACAGGATCCTACGAGCAGTACTTC. As protein: CASSRPTGSYEQYF. Supplemented by reference TRBV28 and TRBJ2-7, the full variable domain reads DVKVTQSSRYLVKRTGEKVFLECVQDMDHENMFWYRQDPGLGLRLIYFSYDVKMKEKGDIPEGYSVSREKKERFSLILESASTNQTSMYLCASSRPTGSYEQYFGPGTRLTVT.

The rearrangement joins TRBV7-9 to TRBJ2-1; TRBD1 matches 11 bases. CDR1 is SEHNR, CDR2 FQNEAQ, per germline (reference sequence). J lost 3 bases, V lost 2 bases, and 3 bases had no gene match. This CDR3 has 16 amino acids. The chain's CDR3 is CASSLRGTGGYNEQFF. CDR3 bases: TGTGCCAGCAGCTTACGCGGGACAGGGGGCTACAATGAGCAGTTCTTC. Based on the CDR3 plus reference TRBV7-9 and TRBJ2-1, the full variable domain is DTGVSQNPRHKITKRGQNVTFRCDPISEHNRLYWYRQTLGQGPEFLTYFQNEAQLEKSRLLSDRFSAERPKGSFSTLEIQRTEQGDSAMYLCASSLRGTGGYNEQFFGPGTRLTVL.

V usage is TRBV5-1 and J usage is TRBJ2-2; tentatively, D is TRBD2 (5 bases). The length of the CDR3 is 12 residues. Per germline, CDR1 SGHRS and CDR2 YFSETQ. Trimming pared 2 bases from V and 9 bases from J, leaving 8 bases between. The CDR3 here is CASSLEGRELFF. The CDR3 nucleotides are TGCGCCAGCAGCTTAGAGGGCCGGGAGCTGTTTTTT. The entire variable domain, with the rest obtained from reference TRBV5-1 and TRBJ2-2, is as follows: KAGVTQTPRYLIKTRGQQVTLSCSPISGHRSVSWYQQTPGQGLQFLFEYFSETQRNKGNFPGRFSGRQFSNSRSEMNVSTLELGDSALYLCASSLEGRELFFGEGSRLTVL.

This chain joins TRBV18 and TRBJ2-7; D perhaps matches TRBD2 (5 bases). The CDR3 has 16 amino acids. Trimming shortened V by 2 bases and J by 0 bases, and 14 bases separated the two germline ends. Germline CDR1 KGHSH, CDR2 LQKENI. The CDR3 is CASSPSRTSSSYEQYF. As DNA, the CDR3 is TGTGCCAGCTCACCAAGTAGGACTTCGAGCTCCTACGAGCAGTACTTC.

V gene TRBV11-2 combines with J gene TRBJ2-1; possible D gene TRBD1, 5 bases. This CDR3 has 14 residues. Trimming pared 2 bases from V and 4 bases from J, leaving 9 bases between. The germline V gene encodes CDR1 SGHAT and CDR2 FQNNGV. The DNA for the CDR3 is TGTGCCAGCAGCTTATTTTCAGGGTACAATGAGCAGTTCTTC. Its translation: CASSLFSGYNEQFF. The full variable domain, rest sourced from reference TRBV11-2 and TRBJ2-1, is EAGVAQSPRYKIIEKRQSVAFWCNPISGHATLYWYQQILGQGPKLLIQFQNNGVVDDSQLPKDRFSAERLKGVDSTLKIQPAKLEDSAVYLCASSLFSGYNEQFFGPGTRLTVL.